One sample yielded the 14 T cell receptor beta chains listed below, sequenced in a study of OX40 agonist ivuxolimab in advanced cancers. TCRdb's table, derived via immunoSEQ multiplex PCR, lists solely in-frame clones and lacks some. The table has 50,000 to 65,000 clones, over 75% seen once. Material: CD4+ or CD8+ T cells sorted from blood, obtained in a trial of the OX40 agonist ivuxolimab. The source of these receptors is an adult with an advanced solid tumor such as melanoma, head and neck, liver or kidney cancer.

The rearrangement joins TRBV4-1 to TRBJ2-1; 10 nucleotides agree with TRBD1. The germline gives CDR1 MGHRA, CDR2 YSYEKL. Germline trimming cut 2 bases from V and 5 bases from J; bases unmatched to any gene: 9. The CDR3 has 17 amino acids. In nucleotides, the CDR3 is TGCGCCAGCAGCCAAACCCCCGGGACAGGGGTCCACAATGAGCAGTTCTTC. The encoded protein is CASSQTPGTGVHNEQFF.

The rearrangement links TRBV18 to TRBJ2-2; D remains ambiguous. The V end lost 2 bases, the J end lost 2 bases, and 6 bases lay between the germline ends. The V gene's germline CDR1 is KGHSH and CDR2 LQKENI. This CDR3 has 14 amino acids. CDR3 sequence (DNA): TGTGCCAGCTCACCAGCCACAAACACCGGGGAGCTGTTTTTT. Protein sequence: CASSPATNTGELFF.

The chain joins TRBV15 to TRBJ2-3; 10 bases are shared with TRBD2. V shed 3 bases and J 9 bases; nucleotides not matched to a gene: 15. CDR1 and CDR2 (germline): LNHNV, YYDKDF (reference sequence). The CDR3 spans 17 residues. The CDR3 DNA follows: TGTGCCACCAGCAGCTCACTCCTCTTAACTAGCGGGGCCACGCAGTATTTT. Amino acids: CATSSSLLLTSGATQYF.

This chain uses TRBV19 with TRBJ2-1; 7 nucleotides agree with TRBD1. The ends lost 8 bases at V and 10 bases at J; junction bases unmatched: 14. The CDR3 runs 14 residues. Per germline, CDR1 LNHDA and CDR2 SQIVND (reference sequence). In nucleotides, the CDR3 is TGTGCCAGTCAAGGGGGCGTATTAAATGGGGAGCAGTTCTTC. This codes for CASQGGVLNGEQFF.

The J gene is TRBJ1-4, the V gene TRBV7-9; D gene ambiguous. V lost 4 bases and J lost 0, with 9 bases in between. CDR1 is SEHNR and CDR2 is FQNEAQ in the germline V gene (reference sequence). The CDR3 consists of 15 residues. CDR3 residues: CASSSRSPTNEKLFF. CDR3 DNA sequence: TGTGCCAGCAGCTCGCGGTCCCCAACTAATGAAAAACTGTTTTTT.

The chain combines TRBV7-8 with TRBJ1-1, with D hard to call. Germline-derived CDR1 and CDR2 are SGHVS and FQNEAQ. This CDR3 is built from 14 residues. Trimming left V 5 bases short and J 3 bases short, with 13 bases between. CDR3 loop: CASSPVASYTEAFF. CDR3 sequence (DNA): TGTGCCAGCAGCCCGGTAGCGAGTTACACTGAAGCTTTCTTT.

The chain joins TRBV6-6 to TRBJ2-2; D possibly uses TRBD1 or TRBD2 (5 bases each). V was trimmed by 5 bases and J by 4 bases, leaving 11 bases between them. There are 14 residues in the CDR3. Looked up from germline, CDR1 is MNHNY and CDR2 is SVGAGI (reference sequence). The CDR3 coding sequence is TGTGCCAGCAGTCCAGGGCGGGCCACCGGGGAGCTGTTTTTT. Protein product: CASSPGRATGELFF.

The chain is built from TRBV7-6 and TRBJ2-3, with D perhaps matching TRBD1 or TRBD2 (5 bases each). The V end was cut by 5 bases, the J end by 6 bases, with 18 bases between. Per germline, CDR1 SGHVS and CDR2 FNYEAQ. This CDR3 contains 15 residues. DNA of the CDR3: TGTGCCAGCAGCACCCCCGGGACCCCCGCGGATACGCAGTATTTT. As protein: CASSTPGTPADTQYF.

The CDR3 loop reads CASSLTGYEQYF. The CDR3 DNA follows: TGCGCCAGCAGCTTGACAGGGTACGAGCAGTACTTC. V usage is TRBV5-1 and J usage is TRBJ2-7; a weak D match, TRBD1 (6 bases). Trimming stripped 1 base from V and 4 bases from J, with 6 bases between. CDR1 and CDR2 (germline): SGHRS, YFSETQ. CDR3 size: 12 residues.

The CDR3 bases are TGTGCCAGCAGCCAAGCGTCCCAGGCCACCTATGGCTACACCTTC. This encodes CASSQASQATYGYTF. This chain links TRBV4-2 with TRBJ1-2; no clear D gene. CDR3 length equals 15 residues. Per germline, CDR1 LGHNA and CDR2 YNFKEQ. Trimming removed 1 base from V and 4 bases from J, with 13 bases in between.

This chain joins TRBV7-6 and TRBJ2-5; D is uncertain. The CDR3 covers 14 residues. V was cut by 6 bases and J by 5 bases, with 16 bases left in between. CDR1 is SGHVS, CDR2 FNYEAQ, per germline. The CDR3 bases are TGTGCCAGCAGGAGTTTGCCCACGACTGAGACCCAGTACTTC. Protein: CASRSLPTTETQYF.

This clone came up a few times. The chain has TRBV2 and TRBJ1-5; D gene ambiguous. Per the germline V gene, CDR1 is SNHLY and CDR2 is FYNNEI. CDR3 length equals 13 residues. V was clipped by 7 bases and J by 9 bases, with 16 bases between them. Here the CDR3 reads CASKESEKLPQHF. The CDR3 region has the DNA TGTGCCAGCAAAGAATCAGAAAAGTTGCCCCAGCATTTT.

The chain is built from TRBV21-1 and TRBJ2-7. TRBV21-1 is termed a pseudogene. This CDR3 has 19 residues. CDR3 residues: CASSRGEGQRQVRSYEQYF. In DNA, the CDR3 is TGTGCCAGCAGCCGGGGGGAGGGACAGCGCCAAGTTAGATCCTACGAGCAGTACTTC.

This chain connects TRBV6-1 to TRBJ1-2; no clear D. V dropped 6 bases and J dropped 3 bases, with 11 bases sitting between them. The CDR3 sequence is 13 residues long. Per the germline V gene, CDR1 is MNHNS and CDR2 is SASEGT. CDR3 sequence reads: CASRQRTDYGYTF. The CDR3 coding sequence is TGTGCCAGCAGACAGAGAACCGACTATGGCTACACCTTC.